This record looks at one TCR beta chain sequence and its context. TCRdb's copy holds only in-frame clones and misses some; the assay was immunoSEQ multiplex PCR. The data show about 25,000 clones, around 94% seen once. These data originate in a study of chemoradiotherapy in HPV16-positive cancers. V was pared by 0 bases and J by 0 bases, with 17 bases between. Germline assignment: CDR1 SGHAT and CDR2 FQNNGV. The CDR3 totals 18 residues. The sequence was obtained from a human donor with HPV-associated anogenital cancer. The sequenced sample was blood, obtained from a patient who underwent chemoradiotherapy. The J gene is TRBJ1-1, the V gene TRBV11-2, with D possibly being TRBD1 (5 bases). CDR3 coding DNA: TGTGCCAGCAGCTTAGATGAGTCGGGACGGCTAATGAACACTGAAGCTTTCTTT. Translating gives CASSLDESGRLMNTEAFF. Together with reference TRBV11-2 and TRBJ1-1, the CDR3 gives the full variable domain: EAGVAQSPRYKIIEKRQSVAFWCNPISGHATLYWYQQILGQGPKLLIQFQNNGVVDDSQLPKDRFSAERLKGVDSTLKIQPAKLEDSAVYLCASSLDESGRLMNTEAFFGQGTRLTVV.